The 14 T cell receptor beta chains below all came from one sample that was sequenced in a study of cytomegalovirus exposure and HLA in healthy donors. The PCR had 60 Vbeta and 13 Jbeta primers. TCRdb's copy holds only in-frame clones and misses some; the assay was immunoSEQ multiplex PCR. Of 110,000 to 150,000 clones listed, 65% to 85% are singletons. Sequenced: PBMCs. The receptors derive from a woman between 35 and 50 years old in good health and CMV-seropositive.

J is TRBJ2-7 and V is TRBV10-1; TRBD1 might be the D (5 bases). V lost 3 bases and J lost 5, with 11 bases in between. Germline V gives CDR1 WNHNN, CDR2 SYGVQD (reference sequence). The CDR3 extends over 13 amino acids. The CDR3: CASSERGRNEQYF. The CDR3 region has the DNA TGCGCCAGCAGTGAAAGGGGAAGGAACGAGCAGTACTTC.

This clone appeared a single time. V is TRBV28 and J is TRBJ1-3, with no clear D. CDR1 MDHEN and CDR2 SYDVKM come from the germline V gene. The CDR3 extends over 15 amino acids. V was trimmed by 7 bases and J by 4 bases, leaving 17 bases between them. The CDR3 loop is CASTPNNGRGNTIYF. The CDR3, as DNA: TGTGCCAGCACACCGAACAACGGGAGAGGAAACACCATATATTTT.

This clone was seen more than once but under ten times. V is TRBV5-5 and J is TRBJ2-5, with 8 bases matching TRBD1. Looked up from germline, CDR1 is SGHKS and CDR2 is YYEKEE (reference sequence). This CDR3 is 12 amino acids long. V shed 9 bases, J shed 2 bases, and the junction held 3 bases outside the gene matches. CDR3 nucleotide sequence: TGTGCCACCAACAGGGGGCAAGAGACCCAGTACTTC. Protein product: CATNRGQETQYF.

This clone was found a few times. The chain links TRBV6-1 to TRBJ1-1; TRBD1 agrees at 9 bases. CDR1 is MNHNS, CDR2 SASEGT, per germline. The CDR3 covers 15 residues. With 7 bases clipped from V and 1 base from J, the junction kept 7 bases outside the gene matches. CDR3 DNA sequence: TGTGCCAGCATTCCTAGGACAGGGGCGAACACTGAAGCTTTCTTT. It specifies CASIPRTGANTEAFF.

The chain has TRBV7-3 and TRBJ2-1; 12 nucleotides align to TRBD2. The CDR3 is 15 residues long. Germline CDR1 is SGHTA and CDR2 is FQGTGA. Trimming cost V 2 bases and J 6 bases; bases outside gene matches: 2. The CDR3 nucleotides are TGTGCCAGCAGCTTAGGGACTAGCGGGCTCAATGAGCAGTTCTTC. It translates to CASSLGTSGLNEQFF.

This clone was detected a few times. The chain links TRBV7-9 to TRBJ1-1, with no clear D. The V and J ends lost 1 base and 4 bases respectively, with 10 bases between them. CDR3 size: 14 residues. Germline lookup yields CDR1 SEHNR and CDR2 FQNEAQ (reference sequence). The CDR3 reads CASSLDGVVTEAFF. CDR3 in DNA: TGTGCCAGCAGCTTAGACGGGGTTGTCACTGAAGCTTTCTTT. Full variable domain (rest looked up from reference TRBV7-9 and TRBJ1-1): DTGVSQNPRHKITKRGQNVTFRCDPISEHNRLYWYRQTLGQGPEFLTYFQNEAQLEKSRLLSDRFSAERPKGSFSTLEIQRTEQGDSAMYLCASSLDGVVTEAFFGQGTRLTVV.

The chain couples TRBV19 to TRBJ2-3; D may be TRBD1 (6 bases). The CDR3 loop spans 15 amino acids. CDR1 and CDR2 from the germline V gene are LNHDA and SQIVND (reference sequence). Deletions cut 4 bases from V and 5 bases from J, with 16 bases between. This CDR3 is CASSSPHPRGDTQYF. The CDR3 coding sequence is TGTGCCAGTAGTAGCCCGCACCCCAGGGGAGATACGCAGTATTTT.

The rearrangement joins TRBV9 to TRBJ2-5; a possible D gene is TRBD2 (5 bases). V was shortened by 0 bases and J by 5 bases, with 20 bases between the two germline ends. Germline-derived CDR1 and CDR2 are SGDLS and YYNGEE. The CDR3 has 17 residues. The CDR3 bases are TGTGCCAGCAGCGTAGGGGGTAGCGAGAGGCTGGGGGAGACCCAGTACTTC. The encoded protein is CASSVGGSERLGETQYF.

The chain recombines TRBV27 with TRBJ2-5; 7 bases are a match to TRBD1. CDR3 size: 15 residues. Germline trimming cut 5 bases from V and 5 bases from J; bases unmatched to any gene: 11. Germline values: CDR1 MNHEY, CDR2 SMNVEV (reference sequence). CDR3 in amino acids: CASSIQGLRGETQYF. In DNA form, the CDR3 reads TGTGCCAGCAGTATACAGGGGCTTCGCGGGGAGACCCAGTACTTC.

The V and J genes are TRBV2 and TRBJ2-6, with D perhaps matching TRBD1 (6 bases). Germline CDR1 is SNHLY and CDR2 is FYNNEI. Trimming took off 8 bases at V and 1 base at J, with 12 bases between the two ends. The CDR3 has 15 amino acids. CDR3 protein: CASYQGGSGANVLTF. CDR3 DNA sequence: TGTGCCAGCTACCAAGGGGGTTCTGGGGCCAACGTCCTGACTTTC.

This clone was found once. The chain joins TRBV15 to TRBJ1-1, with unresolved D. The CDR3 consists of 15 residues. Germline V gene lookup returns CDR1 LNHNV and CDR2 YYDKDF (reference sequence). Between the trimmed V and J ends, which lost 4 bases and 6 bases, there was a span of 18 bases. The CDR3 coding sequence is TGTGCCACCAGCAAAGTCTTAGGAGTTTCGGCTGAAGCTTTCTTT. Translating gives CATSKVLGVSAEAFF.

To note about this clone: Other nucleotide sequences from this sample produce the same CDR3. The genes are TRBV19 and TRBJ2-1, with a possible D match to TRBD2 (6 bases). Between the trimmed V and J ends, which lost 3 bases and 4 bases, there was a span of 7 bases. Germline-derived CDR1 and CDR2 are LNHDA and SQIVND (reference sequence). The CDR3 is 13 residues long. The CDR3 loop reads CASSISGYNEQFF. The CDR3 region has the DNA TGTGCCAGTAGTATCAGCGGGTACAATGAGCAGTTCTTC.

The DNA of the CDR3 is TGTGCCAGCAGAACCGATAGCGGGGGGGCGAGCGAGCAGTACTTC. As protein: CASRTDSGGASEQYF. The rearrangement links TRBV2 to TRBJ2-7, with 11 bases fitting TRBD2. This CDR3 has 15 residues. Per the germline V gene, CDR1 is SNHLY and CDR2 is FYNNEI. Trimming removed 6 bases from V and 6 bases from J; junction bases left unmatched: 10. The entire variable domain, with the rest obtained from reference TRBV2 and TRBJ2-7, is as follows: EPEVTQTPSHQVTQMGQEVILRCVPISNHLYFYWYRQILGQKVEFLVSFYNNEISEKSEIFDDQFSVERPDGSNFTLKIRSTKLEDSAMYFCASRTDSGGASEQYFGPGTRLTVT.

CDR3 bases: TGTGCCAGCAGCGTAGATGGACAGAGCAATCAGCCCCAGCATTTT. Protein sequence: CASSVDGQSNQPQHF. This rearrangement joins TRBV9 to TRBJ1-5, with D possibly TRBD1 on 6 matching bases. Germline V gene lookup returns CDR1 SGDLS and CDR2 YYNGEE. The CDR3 sequence is 15 residues long. Trimming took off 0 bases at V and 1 base at J, with 8 bases between the two ends.